These 26 T cell receptor beta chains were sequenced from one sample in a study of T cells in localized non-small cell lung cancer. The protocol was immunoSEQ multiplex PCR, while the TCRdb copy is restricted to in-frame clones and leaves out a portion. The table shows fewer than 25,000 clones, with over 75% occurring only once. Material: peripheral blood, obtained before any cancer treatment. The origin of the receptors is a woman between 35 and 70 years old with stage I lung adenocarcinoma.

The chain employs TRBV27 and TRBJ2-1, with TRBD2 matching over 10 bases. The CDR3 runs 16 residues. In germline, CDR1 is MNHEY, CDR2 SMNVEV (reference sequence). V shed 3 bases, J shed 3 bases, and the junction held 5 bases outside the gene matches. The CDR3 sequence: CASSFLAGVLYNEQFF. In DNA, the CDR3 is TGTGCCAGCAGTTTCCTAGCGGGAGTCCTCTACAATGAGCAGTTCTTC.

This chain uses TRBV14 with TRBJ2-5, with TRBD1 identical over 11 bases. V gave up 1 base and J gave up 3 bases; unmatched junction bases: 10. CDR3 length: 18 amino acids. Per germline, CDR1 SGHDN and CDR2 FVKESK. CDR3 in DNA: TGTGCCAGCAGCCAAGCCCCTAGGACAGGGGGCGCGGAAGAGACCCAGTACTTC. Translated: CASSQAPRTGGAEETQYF.

The chain recombines TRBV28 with TRBJ2-7, with 9 bases fitting TRBD1. Germline V lookup: CDR1 MDHEN, CDR2 SYDVKM. V shed 5 bases, J shed 4 bases, and the junction held 9 bases outside the gene matches. This CDR3 region has 15 residues. This CDR3 reads CASSPGTGIPYEQYF. The CDR3 DNA follows: TGTGCCAGCAGTCCCGGGACAGGGATCCCATACGAGCAGTACTTC. The variable domain in full, with the rest retrieved from reference TRBV28 and TRBJ2-7, is DVKVTQSSRYLVKRTGEKVFLECVQDMDHENMFWYRQDPGLGLRLIYFSYDVKMKEKGDIPEGYSVSREKKERFSLILESASTNQTSMYLCASSPGTGIPYEQYFGPGTRLTVT.

The chain is built from TRBV19 and TRBJ1-5, with a weak D call TRBD1 (5 bases). This CDR3 is built from 15 residues. The germline V gene has CDR1 LNHDA and CDR2 SQIVND (reference sequence). V lost 3 bases and J lost 5, with 14 bases in between. The CDR3: CASSILGRVYQPQHF. The CDR3, as DNA: TGTGCCAGTAGTATTTTGGGCAGGGTTTATCAGCCCCAGCATTTT.

This rearrangement joins TRBV5-1 to TRBJ1-1; D is uncertain. The CDR3 is 14 amino acids. The V gene's germline CDR1 is SGHRS and CDR2 YFSETQ. V was trimmed by 0 bases and J by 5 bases, leaving 11 bases between them. CDR3 in amino acids: CASSLGAGDTEAFF. The CDR3 coding sequence is TGCGCCAGCAGCTTGGGGGCAGGAGATACTGAAGCTTTCTTT.

This clone showed up just a few times. V gene TRBV5-6 combines with J gene TRBJ1-5; tentatively, D is TRBD1 (6 bases). Between the trimmed V and J ends, which lost 2 bases and 3 bases, there was a span of 12 bases. This CDR3 region has 15 residues. Germline lookup yields CDR1 SGHDT and CDR2 YYEEEE. CDR3 bases: TGTGCCAGCAGCTTTATGGACAGACCCAATCAGCCCCAGCATTTT. Encoded protein: CASSFMDRPNQPQHF.

The V and J genes are TRBV9 and TRBJ1-5; possible D gene TRBD1, 5 bases. Per germline, CDR1 SGDLS and CDR2 YYNGEE. The CDR3 is 14 residues long. V gave up 3 bases and J gave up 9 bases, with 16 bases separating them. CDR3 in DNA: TGTGCCAGCAGCGACGGGACGGCGCTTTCGCCCCAGCATTTT. This sequence encodes CASSDGTALSPQHF.

The rearrangement links TRBV27 to TRBJ2-2, with 13 bases aligning to TRBD2. The trim removed 6 bases at V and 5 bases at J, leaving 21 bases unmatched. The CDR3 is 21 residues long. The germline gives CDR1 MNHEY, CDR2 SMNVEV (reference sequence). The CDR3 sequence: CASSSLGQGVGLAGDTGELFF. The CDR3 nucleotides are TGTGCCAGCAGCTCCCTCGGACAGGGAGTAGGACTAGCGGGAGATACCGGGGAGCTGTTTTTT.

The gene calls are TRBV7-2 and TRBJ2-2; 13 bases are a match to TRBD2. V was clipped by 5 bases and J by 8 bases; unmatched bases: 8. CDR1 SGHTA and CDR2 FQGNSA come from the germline V gene. This CDR3 has 16 residues. The chain's CDR3 is CASSPGTSGVGGELFF. CDR3 sequence (DNA): TGTGCCAGCAGCCCCGGGACTAGCGGGGTCGGGGGGGAGCTGTTTTTT. The full variable domain, completed using reference TRBV7-2 and TRBJ2-2, is GAGVSQSPSNKVTEKGKDVELRCDPISGHTALYWYRQSLGQGLEFLIYFQGNSAPDKSGLPSDRFSAERTGGSVSTLTIQRTQQEDSAVYLCASSPGTSGVGGELFFGEGSRLTVL.

The genes are TRBV5-4 and TRBJ1-1; tentatively, D is TRBD1 (6 bases). Trimming shortened V by 0 bases and J by 10 bases, and 10 bases separated the two germline ends. The CDR3 extends over 12 amino acids. Germline CDR1 and CDR2: SGHNT and YYREEE (reference sequence). CDR3 sequence reads: CASSLDRARAFF. The CDR3 nucleotides read TGTGCCAGCAGCTTGGACAGGGCTCGAGCTTTCTTT. Full variable domain (rest looked up from reference TRBV5-4 and TRBJ1-1): ETGVTQSPTHLIKTRGQQVTLRCSSQSGHNTVSWYQQALGQGPQFIFQYYREEENGRGNFPPRFSGLQFPNYSSELNVNALELDDSALYLCASSLDRARAFFGQGTRLTVV.

The chain uses TRBV11-2 and TRBJ2-7; D might be TRBD1 (5 bases). This CDR3 contains 12 residues. The germline V gene has CDR1 SGHAT and CDR2 FQNNGV. V lost 5 bases and J lost 6, with 11 bases in between. The CDR3 protein is CASSRWQGEQYF. CDR3 DNA: TGTGCCAGCAGCCGCTGGCAGGGCGAGCAGTACTTC.

This chain joins TRBV13 and TRBJ1-1, with D tentatively TRBD1 (5 bases). V was shortened by 5 bases and J by 4 bases, with 11 bases between the two germline ends. The CDR3 is 13 residues long. Germline CDR1 reads PRHDT; CDR2 reads FYEKMQ (reference sequence). CDR3 sequence (DNA): TGTGCCAGCAGCAAGGACACATTCACTGAAGCTTTCTTT. Its protein is CASSKDTFTEAFF.

The V and J genes are TRBV7-2 and TRBJ2-1, with no clear D. V lost 1 base and J 5 bases, leaving 9 bases between the germline ends. CDR3 length: 14 residues. Germline values: CDR1 SGHTA, CDR2 FQGNSA. The CDR3 is CASSLGNRNNEQFF. CDR3 bases: TGTGCCAGCAGCTTAGGGAACAGAAACAATGAGCAGTTCTTC.

V gene TRBV19 combines with J gene TRBJ2-7; D is perhaps TRBD2 (6 bases). This CDR3 spans 15 amino acids. The V end was cut by 4 bases, the J end by 4 bases, with 17 bases between. CDR1 is LNHDA, CDR2 SQIVND, per germline (reference sequence). For the CDR3, the DNA is TGTGCCAGTAGTAAAGAGGGGACTCTTTTTTACGAGCAGTACTTC. It is translated as CASSKEGTLFYEQYF.

The V and J genes are TRBV2 and TRBJ1-5; no clear D gene. Germline CDR1 SNHLY, CDR2 FYNNEI. Trimming removed 7 bases from V and 0 bases from J, with 7 bases in between. The length of the CDR3 is 13 residues. CDR3 loop: CASKAYSNQPQHF. Written as DNA, the CDR3 is TGTGCCAGCAAGGCATATAGCAATCAGCCCCAGCATTTT.

The chain carries TRBV7-2 and TRBJ1-2; 11 nucleotides align to TRBD1. Trimming cost V 5 bases and J 2 bases; bases outside gene matches: 4. The CDR3 runs to 15 residues. Germline-derived CDR1 and CDR2 are SGHTA and FQGNSA. In DNA, the CDR3 is TGTGCCAGCAGCGGACAGGGGGCGATGAACTATGGCTACACCTTC. Translation: CASSGQGAMNYGYTF. The full variable domain, completed using reference TRBV7-2 and TRBJ1-2, is GAGVSQSPSNKVTEKGKDVELRCDPISGHTALYWYRQSLGQGLEFLIYFQGNSAPDKSGLPSDRFSAERTGGSVSTLTIQRTQQEDSAVYLCASSGQGAMNYGYTFGSGTRLTVV.

In DNA, the CDR3 is TGTGCCAGCACCTCGACACCCCAAGAGACCCAGTACTTC. Translating gives CASTSTPQETQYF. V and J are TRBV21-1 and TRBJ2-5; the D call TRBD1 from the table was never checked on the DNA. TRBV21-1 is termed a pseudogene. This CDR3 has 13 residues.

The sample holds a few counts of this clone. The chain uses TRBV27 and TRBJ2-1; a possible D gene is TRBD2 (5 bases). CDR1 and CDR2 (germline): MNHEY, SMNVEV (reference sequence). Trimming stripped 8 bases from V and 5 bases from J, with 13 bases between. This CDR3 is built from 13 residues. CDR3 sequence (DNA): TGTGCCAGCGCCGAGGGAACCCACAATGAGCAGTTCTTC. Translated, it gives CASAEGTHNEQFF.

The chain combines TRBV7-8 with TRBJ1-5; perhaps TRBD1 as D (5 bases). The CDR3 extends over 14 amino acids. Trimming removed 7 bases at V and 4 bases at J, with 14 bases between. Per germline, CDR1 SGHVS and CDR2 FQNEAQ. CDR3 residues: CASTRRGLNQPQHF. The CDR3 DNA reads as TGTGCCAGCACCCGAAGGGGATTAAATCAGCCCCAGCATTTT. Based on the CDR3 plus reference TRBV7-8 and TRBJ1-5, the full variable domain is GAGVSQSPRYKVAKRGQDVALRCDPISGHVSLFWYQQALGQGPEFLTYFQNEAQLDKSGLPSDRFFAERPEGSVSTLKIQRTQQEDSAVYLCASTRRGLNQPQHFGDGTRLSIL.

V gene TRBV7-2 combines with J gene TRBJ2-7; 8 bases are a match to TRBD2. The CDR3 is 14 residues long. CDR1 SGHTA and CDR2 FQGNSA come from the germline V gene. Germline trimming cut 3 bases from V and 2 bases from J; bases unmatched to any gene: 3. The CDR3 nucleotides read TGTGCCAGCAGCTTGCAAGCGGGAGCCTACGAGCAGTACTTC. Translation gives CASSLQAGAYEQYF.

The rearrangement uses TRBV10-1 and TRBJ2-1; 9 bases line up with TRBD2. Germline CDR1 and CDR2: WNHNN and SYGVQD (reference sequence). The junction had 9 bases not matched to a gene; V was cut back by 2 bases and J by 10 bases. The CDR3 runs to 15 residues. CDR3 nucleotide sequence: TGCGCCAGCAGTGAGCGGCTAGCGGGACGGGGGGAGCAGTTCTTC. Translation: CASSERLAGRGEQFF.

The chain uses TRBV12-5 and TRBJ2-6; possibly TRBD2 for D (5 bases). The CDR3 has 14 amino acids. V shed 6 bases and J shed 2 bases, with 8 bases lying between them. CDR1 and CDR2 from the germline V gene are LGHNT and FRNRAP. CDR3 loop: CASGEDPGANVLTF. CDR3 in DNA: TGTGCTAGTGGGGAGGACCCTGGGGCCAACGTCCTGACTTTC.

V and J are TRBV7-3 and TRBJ2-1, with 12 bases that match TRBD2. The germline V gene has CDR1 SGHTA and CDR2 FQGTGA. This CDR3 has 19 residues. J lost 0 bases, V lost 5 bases, and 11 bases had no gene match. CDR3 residues: CASSPSGTSGLYSYNEQFF. The CDR3 DNA sequence: TGTGCCAGCAGCCCGTCCGGGACTAGCGGGTTATACTCCTACAATGAGCAGTTCTTC.

This rearrangement joins TRBV29-1 to TRBJ2-2, with 7 bases identical to TRBD2. Germline CDR1 and CDR2: SQVTM and ANQGSEA. V lost 6 bases and J lost 4; bases outside the gene matches: 14. CDR3 size: 16 residues. The CDR3 DNA reads as TGCAGCGTATTATTTGTCGGGGGGTACGTCACCGGGGAGCTGTTTTTT. Its protein is CSVLFVGGYVTGELFF.

This chain uses TRBV28 with TRBJ1-2; D is possibly TRBD1 (6 bases). Germline V gene lookup returns CDR1 MDHEN and CDR2 SYDVKM. Trimming removed 5 bases at V and 5 bases at J, with 15 bases between. This CDR3 region has 14 residues. In DNA form, the CDR3 reads TGTGCCAGCAGTCAGGGGACGGAGGGGTATGGCTACACCTTC. Its protein is CASSQGTEGYGYTF.

The chain couples TRBV29-1 to TRBJ2-7; no firm D call. Trimming took 0 bases from V and 1 from J, leaving 7 bases between them. Germline CDR1 and CDR2: SQVTM and ANQGSEA. The CDR3 sequence is 13 residues long. The chain's CDR3 is CSVEEGISYEQYF. CDR3 bases: TGCAGCGTTGAAGAAGGCATTTCCTACGAGCAGTACTTC.